This T cell receptor beta chain was documented in a study of OX40 agonist ivuxolimab in advanced cancers. Study information: Ivuxolimab is a fully human IgG2 antibody that activates OX40 (CD134). Subjects had a mean age of around 60 years, with a range of roughly 23 to 80; around 84% were male.

Trimming shortened V by 6 bases and J by 0 bases, and 9 bases separated the two germline ends. Germline V lookup: CDR1 MNHNY, CDR2 SVGAGI (reference sequence). The CDR3 sequence is 14 residues long. With autoimmune disease history or systemic immunosuppression, patients were excluded. Using immunoSEQ multiplex PCR, the repertoire was profiled, and TCRdb retains in-frame clones only, with some absent. Among tens of thousands of clones listed, around 87% were seen once. The chain uses TRBV6-6 and TRBJ1-3; no reliable D call. The sequence was obtained from an adult with an advanced solid tumor such as melanoma, head and neck, liver or kidney cancer. The sample here was CD4+ or CD8+ T cells sorted from blood, taken in a trial of the OX40 agonist ivuxolimab. The CDR3 spells CASSGRDSGNTIYF. The CDR3 DNA reads TGTGCCAGCAGCGGGAGAGACTCTGGAAACACCATATATTTT.